This T cell receptor beta chain was obtained from a study of beta chain features in type 1 diabetes. The germline V gene encodes CDR1 SGHVS and CDR2 FNYEAQ. CDR3 length equals 15 residues. After removal of 4 bases from V and 4 bases from J, the junction contained 10 bases not matched to a gene. Only a few counts were recorded for this clone. The investigators reverse transcribed all of the isolated RNA, so they sequenced expressed TCRB transcripts. Sequencing used immunoSEQ multiplex PCR; TCRdb keeps in-frame clones, though not all of them. The sample comprises more than 350,000 clones, 10% to 12% of which are singletons, and 0.045% to 0.06% rests with the top ten.

The V and J genes are TRBV7-6 and TRBJ2-7; 7 nucleotides agree with TRBD1. The sample comprised naive CD4+ T cells from blood. The receptor's source is a young woman in good health. CDR3: CASSSRTGAYYEQYF. CDR3 sequence (DNA): TGTGCCAGCAGCTCGCGGACAGGAGCGTATTACGAGCAGTACTTC.